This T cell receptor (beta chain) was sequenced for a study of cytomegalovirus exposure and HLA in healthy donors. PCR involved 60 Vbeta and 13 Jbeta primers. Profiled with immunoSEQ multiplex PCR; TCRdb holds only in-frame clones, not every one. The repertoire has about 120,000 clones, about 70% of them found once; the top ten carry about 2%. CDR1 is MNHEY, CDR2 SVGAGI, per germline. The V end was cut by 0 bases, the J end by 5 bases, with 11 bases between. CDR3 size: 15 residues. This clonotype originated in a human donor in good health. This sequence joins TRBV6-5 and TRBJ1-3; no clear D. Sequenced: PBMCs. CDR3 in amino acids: CASSYSNRGRNTIYF. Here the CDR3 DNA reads TGTGCCAGCAGTTACTCGAACCGGGGAAGAAACACCATATATTTT.